The 2 T cell receptor beta chains below come from one sample, sequenced in a study of cytomegalovirus exposure and HLA in healthy donors. 60 Vbeta and 13 Jbeta primers were used in PCR. Profiling relied on immunoSEQ multiplex PCR, and the TCRdb table lists in-frame clones only, not all of them. This table holds roughly 150,000 clones, more than 80% found once. The material sequenced was PBMCs. These receptor sequences come from a woman between 35 and 50 years old in good health and CMV-seropositive.

V is TRBV27 and J is TRBJ2-5; 10 nucleotides align to TRBD1. Trimming took 5 bases from V and 5 from J; bases not matched to a gene: 8. Per the germline V gene, CDR1 is MNHEY and CDR2 is SMNVEV (reference sequence). This CDR3 has 15 amino acids. DNA for the CDR3: TGTGCCAGCAGTCCTCGACAGGGGGCTAGGGAGACCCAGTACTTC. Amino acids: CASSPRQGARETQYF.

The gene calls are TRBV5-1 and TRBJ2-5; 9 bases are shared with TRBD1. CDR3 length: 15 amino acids. Looked up from germline, CDR1 is SGHRS and CDR2 is YFSETQ. V was clipped by 4 bases and J by 5 bases; unmatched bases: 9. CDR3: CASSGGDRVHETQYF. CDR3 nucleotide sequence: TGCGCCAGCAGCGGGGGGGACAGGGTGCATGAGACCCAGTACTTC.